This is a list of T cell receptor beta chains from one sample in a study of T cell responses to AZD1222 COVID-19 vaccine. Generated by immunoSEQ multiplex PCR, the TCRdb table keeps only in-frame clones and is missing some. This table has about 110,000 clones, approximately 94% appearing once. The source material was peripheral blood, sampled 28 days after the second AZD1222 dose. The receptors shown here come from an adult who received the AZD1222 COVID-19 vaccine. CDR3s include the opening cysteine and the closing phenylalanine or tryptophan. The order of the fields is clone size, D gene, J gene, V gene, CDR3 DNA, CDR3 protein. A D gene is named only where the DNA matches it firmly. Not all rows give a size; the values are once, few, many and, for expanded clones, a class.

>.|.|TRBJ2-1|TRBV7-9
TGTGCCAGCAGCCCTAGCGCAGTCGCCTACAATGAGCAGTTCTTC
CASSPSAVAYNEQFF
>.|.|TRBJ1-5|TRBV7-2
TGTGCCAGCAGCTTCAACATGGGAGATCAGCCCCAGCATTTT
CASSFNMGDQPQHF
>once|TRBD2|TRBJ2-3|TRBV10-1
TGCGCCAGCAGTCCGGGACTAGCGGGAGGCCCCACAGATACGCAGTATTTT
CASSPGLAGGPTDTQYF
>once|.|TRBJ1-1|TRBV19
TGTGCCACGCGAGCAGGGGCGAACACTGAAGCTTTCTTT
CATRAGANTEAFF
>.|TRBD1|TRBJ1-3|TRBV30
TGTGCCTGGAACCGACAGGGGACTGGAAACACCATATATTTT
CAWNRQGTGNTIYF
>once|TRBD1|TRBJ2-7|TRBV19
TGTGCCAGTAGTATAATCTCGACAGGGGACAACGAGCAGTACTTC
CASSIISTGDNEQYF
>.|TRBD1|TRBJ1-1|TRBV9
TGTGCCAGCAGCGTAGCTCGAGGGACAGATAACGACAAAGCTTTCTTT
CASSVARGTDNDKAFF
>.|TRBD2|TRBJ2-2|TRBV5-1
TGCGCCAGCAGCTTGCAGACTAGCGGGGACTTAGGGGAGCTGTTTTTT
CASSLQTSGDLGELFF
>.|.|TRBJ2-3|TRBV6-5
TGTGCCAGCCGCGGGGCCCTCACAGATACGCAGTATTTT
CASRGALTDTQYF
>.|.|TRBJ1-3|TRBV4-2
TGTGCCAGCAGCCAAGACCACGGGCATACTGGAAACACCATATATTTT
CASSQDHGHTGNTIYF
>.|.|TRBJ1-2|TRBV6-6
TGTGCCAGCAGTCTCCGAGGGACGGAGCTAGGCGCTAACTATGGCTACACCTTC
CASSLRGTELGANYGYTF
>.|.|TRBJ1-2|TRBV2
TGTGCCAGCAGTGGGGCCCTTTTCCAGGGCTACACCTTC
CASSGALFQGYTF
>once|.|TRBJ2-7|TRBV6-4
TGTGCCAGGAGGTGGGGGGAAAGCGAGCAGTACTTC
CARRWGESEQYF
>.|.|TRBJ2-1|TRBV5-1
TGCGCCAGCCGTTTGAACAGTGAGCAGTTCTTC
CASRLNSEQFF
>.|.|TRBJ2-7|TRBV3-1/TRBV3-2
TGTGCCAGCAGCCAATTTATATCTGTTCTCGAGCAGTACTTC
CASSQFISVLEQYF
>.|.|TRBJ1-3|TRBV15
TGTGCCACCAGCGAGCTGTCCACTGGAAACACCATATATTTT
CATSELSTGNTIYF
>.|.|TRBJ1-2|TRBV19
TGTGCCAGTAACTACGGCGGTTCCTATGGCTACACCTTC
CASNYGGSYGYTF
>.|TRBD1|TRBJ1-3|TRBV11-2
TGTGCCAGCAGCTTAGGAGACAGGGGGCGAGGGAACACCATATATTTT
CASSLGDRGRGNTIYF
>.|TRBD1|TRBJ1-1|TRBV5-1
TGCGCCAGCAGCATGTATCCCACCGGGACAGGGGGTGGCACTGAAGCTTTCTTT
CASSMYPTGTGGGTEAFF
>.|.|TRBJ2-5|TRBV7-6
TGTGCCAGCAGCTTATTAGAGACCCAGTACTTC
CASSLLETQYF
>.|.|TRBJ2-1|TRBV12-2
TGTGCAAGTTTACTTCTCGGAGGGGTTGATGAGCAGTTCTTC
CASLLLGGVDEQFF
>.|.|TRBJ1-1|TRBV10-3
TGTGCCATCAGTGAGCCAGATCGACACCCCGGTGATGTCGGTGCTTTCTTT
CAISEPDRHPGDVGAFF
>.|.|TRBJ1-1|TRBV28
TGTGCCAGCAAGGTCGGGGGGAACACTGAAGCTTTCTTT
CASKVGGNTEAFF
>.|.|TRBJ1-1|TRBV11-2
TGTGCCAGCAGCTTCGGCGGACTGAACACTGAAGCTTTCTTT
CASSFGGLNTEAFF
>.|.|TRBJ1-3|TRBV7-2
TGTGCCAGCAGCTCCTTTGGGAACACCATATATTTT
CASSSFGNTIYF
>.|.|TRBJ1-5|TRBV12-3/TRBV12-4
TGTGCCAGCAGTTTCTGGGAAAATCAGCCCCAGCATTTT
CASSFWENQPQHF
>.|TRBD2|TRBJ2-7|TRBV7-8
TGTGCCAGCAGTGACCGGGACTACACCTCCTACGAGCAGTACTTC
CASSDRDYTSYEQYF
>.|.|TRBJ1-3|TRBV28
TGTGCCAGCATTACAGGAGCTGGAAACACCATATATTTT
CASITGAGNTIYF
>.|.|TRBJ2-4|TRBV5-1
TGCGCCAGCAGCTCAGGGGAAGTCACCTTCTCAAACATTCAGTACTTC
CASSSGEVTFSNIQYF
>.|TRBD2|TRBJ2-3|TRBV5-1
TGCGCCAGCAGCTCCTCAGCTAGCGGGGTGGATACGCAGTATTTT
CASSSSASGVDTQYF
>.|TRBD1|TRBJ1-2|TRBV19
TGTGCCAGTAGTTACCGGGACAGGGAGGGCTACACCTTC
CASSYRDREGYTF
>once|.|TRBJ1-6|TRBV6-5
TGTGCCAGCAAGGGGACCGAGGCGTCACCCCTCCACTTT
CASKGTEASPLHF
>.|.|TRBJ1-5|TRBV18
TGTGCCAGCTCCGCACAGGGTCCCTTGGCGAAGGGCAATCAGCCCCAGCATTTT
CASSAQGPLAKGNQPQHF
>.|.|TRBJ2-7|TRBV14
TGTGCCAGCAGCCAGACGCTGGGGATGGGCGAGGGGATGAAAACCTACGAGCAGTACTTC
CASSQTLGMGEGMKTYEQYF
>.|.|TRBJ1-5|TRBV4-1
TGCGCCAGCAGCCAGGGACCTAGCAATCAGCCCCAGCATTTT
CASSQGPSNQPQHF
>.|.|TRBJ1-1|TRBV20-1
TGCAGTGCCCCGAGGGGCACTGAAGCTTTCTTT
CSAPRGTEAFF
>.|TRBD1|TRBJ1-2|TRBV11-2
TGTGCCAGCAGCTACACAGGGGGCGCGTCAGGCTACACCTTC
CASSYTGGASGYTF
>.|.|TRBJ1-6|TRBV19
TGTGCCAGTAGTATAGACCGGGCCTCTGGCTATTCACCCCTCCACTTT
CASSIDRASGYSPLHF
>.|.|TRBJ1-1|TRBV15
TGTGCCACCAGCCTGGTACCTTACCGAGGACCTGAAGCTTTCTTT
CATSLVPYRGPEAFF
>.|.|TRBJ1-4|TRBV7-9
TGTGCCAGCAGCTTAGGCACAGAGAATGAAAAACTGTTTTTT
CASSLGTENEKLFF
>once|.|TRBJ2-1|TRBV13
TGTGCCAGCAGCTTTTTGAATGAGCAGTTCTTC
CASSFLNEQFF
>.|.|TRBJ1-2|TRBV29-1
TGCAGCGTTAGGCAGCAAATTAACTATGGCTACACCTTC
CSVRQQINYGYTF
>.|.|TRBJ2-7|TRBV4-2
TGTGCCAGCAGCCTCTTGGGGGGAAAGAGGTACGAGCAGTACTTC
CASSLLGGKRYEQYF
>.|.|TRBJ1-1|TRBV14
TGTGCCAGCAGCCCCATGGCCGGGAACACTGAAGCTTTCTTT
CASSPMAGNTEAFF
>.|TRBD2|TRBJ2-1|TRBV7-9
TGTGCCAGCAGCTTGGGACTAGCGGGAGAGAAAGGAGACAATGAGCAGTTCTTC
CASSLGLAGEKGDNEQFF
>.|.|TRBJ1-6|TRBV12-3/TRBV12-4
TGTGCCAGTGGGGTAGGGTCACCCCTCCACTTT
CASGVGSPLHF
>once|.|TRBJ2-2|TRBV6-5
TGTGCAGCAAGAGGCTATGATCAACCCGGGGAGCTGTTTTTT
CAARGYDQPGELFF
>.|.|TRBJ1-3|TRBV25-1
TGTGCCAGCAGTGGGGGTACAGTCTCTGGAAACACCATATATTTT
CASSGGTVSGNTIYF
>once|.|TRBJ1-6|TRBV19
TGTGCCAGTAGTGCAGGACAACTCTCCTATAATTCACCCCTCCACTTT
CASSAGQLSYNSPLHF
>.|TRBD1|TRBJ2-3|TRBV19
TGTGCCAGTGGAGACAGGGGGAGCACAGATACGCAGTATTTT
CASGDRGSTDTQYF
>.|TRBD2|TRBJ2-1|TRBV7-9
TGTGCCAGCAGCTTAAGGCCTAGCGGGGCCGACGGTGAGCAGTTCTTC
CASSLRPSGADGEQFF
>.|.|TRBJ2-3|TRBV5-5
TGTGCCAGCAGGCTGGGGGTACCAAGTAGCACAGATACGCAGTATTTT
CASRLGVPSSTDTQYF
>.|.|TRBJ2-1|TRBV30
TGTGCCTGGAGTGCCCACGAGGTGAATGAGCAGTTCTTC
CAWSAHEVNEQFF
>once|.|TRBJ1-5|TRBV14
TGTGCCAGCAGCCAAGTAAGAGGTCAGCCCCAGCATTTT
CASSQVRGQPQHF
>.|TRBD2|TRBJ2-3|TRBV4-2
TGTGCCAGCAGCCAAGAATCAAGCGGGGGGGCCACAGATACGCAGTATTTT
CASSQESSGGATDTQYF